The 12 T cell receptor beta chains reported below all come from one sample, sequenced in a study of cytotoxic CD8 clonotypes in ibrutinib-treated CLL. Generated by immunoSEQ multiplex PCR, the TCRdb table keeps only in-frame clones and is missing some. The top ten hold 13% of the sample, which has some 200,000 clones, about 72% seen once. The material was PBMCs, obtained after 24 months of ibrutinib treatment. The receptor set was obtained from a human donor with chronic lymphocytic leukemia.

The J gene is TRBJ2-3, the V gene TRBV19, with 10 bases that match TRBD2. Germline CDR1 and CDR2: LNHDA and SQIVND (reference sequence). The CDR3 loop spans 16 amino acids. After removal of 3 bases from V and 1 base from J, the junction contained 4 bases not matched to a gene. In DNA, the CDR3 is TGTGCCAGTAGTATGCCTGGACTAGCGGGCACAGATACGCAGTATTTT. Translated, it gives CASSMPGLAGTDTQYF. Full variable domain (rest looked up from reference TRBV19 and TRBJ2-3): DGGITQSPKYLFRKEGQNVTLSCEQNLNHDAMYWYRQDPGQGLRLIYYSQIVNDFQKGDIAEGYSVSREKKESFPLTVTSAQKNPTAFYLCASSMPGLAGTDTQYFGPGTRLTVL.

The chain carries TRBV7-2 and TRBJ1-1; D perhaps matches TRBD1 (5 bases). The V end was cut by 4 bases, the J end by 7 bases, with 16 bases between. Germline V gene sequence: CDR1 SGHTA, CDR2 FQGNSA. CDR3 length equals 14 residues. CDR3 in amino acids: CASSSRRDGIEAFF. The CDR3 DNA is TGTGCCAGCAGCTCACGCCGGGACGGCATTGAAGCTTTCTTT.

The CDR3 sequence: CASSQERGVKRTVNTEAFF. The CDR3 DNA sequence: TGCGCCAGCAGCCAAGAGAGGGGGGTAAAGCGAACGGTGAACACTGAAGCTTTCTTT. The chain couples TRBV4-1 to TRBJ1-1; D is perhaps TRBD1 (6 bases). The CDR3 covers 19 residues. Deletions cut 0 bases from V and 0 bases from J, with 20 bases between. The V gene's germline CDR1 is MGHRA and CDR2 YSYEKL.

This chain uses TRBV11-3 with TRBJ2-6; D uncertain. Trimming pared 8 bases from V and 3 bases from J, leaving 11 bases between. Germline CDR1 SGHNT, CDR2 YENEEA. The CDR3 covers 14 residues. CDR3: CASSLGFGANVLTF. The CDR3 nucleotides are TGTGCCAGCTCCCTGGGGTTTGGGGCCAACGTCCTGACTTTC. Drawing the rest from reference TRBV11-3 and TRBJ2-6, the complete variable domain is EAGVVQSPRYKIIEKKQPVAFWCNPISGHNTLYWYLQNLGQGPELLIRYENEEAVDDSQLPKDRFSAERLKGVDSTLKIQPAELGDSAVYLCASSLGFGANVLTFGAGSRLTVL.

This clone was observed a few times. The genes are TRBV7-3 and TRBJ2-3; 9 bases align to TRBD2. V was clipped by 5 bases and J by 3 bases; unmatched bases: 6. Germline V lookup: CDR1 SGHTA, CDR2 FQGTGA. This CDR3 contains 15 residues. CDR3 loop: CASSKYSGRTDTQYF. The CDR3 DNA follows: TGTGCCAGCAGCAAATATAGCGGGAGAACAGATACGCAGTATTTT. The full variable domain, with the rest looked up from reference TRBV7-3 and TRBJ2-3, is GAGVSQTPSNKVTEKGKYVELRCDPISGHTALYWYRQSLGQGPEFLIYFQGTGAADDSGLPNDRFFAVRPEGSVSTLKIQRTERGDSAVYLCASSKYSGRTDTQYFGPGTRLTVL.

The CDR3 DNA is TGTGCCAGCAGCCCGGGAGGGCAGGGCTATGGCTACACCTTC. Its protein product is CASSPGGQGYGYTF. The V and J genes are TRBV7-9 and TRBJ1-2; TRBD1 might be the D (5 bases). Germline CDR1 is SEHNR and CDR2 is FQNEAQ (reference sequence). V lost 5 bases and J 4 bases, leaving 14 bases between the germline ends. This CDR3 is built from 14 residues.

This clone has more than one count but fewer than ten. DNA for the CDR3: TGTGCCAGCACCACCCCGGGACAGGGCAGCGAAAAACTGTTTTTT. Translating gives CASTTPGQGSEKLFF. V gene TRBV28 combines with J gene TRBJ1-4, with 9 positions matching TRBD1. The V gene end was trimmed by 7 bases and the J gene end by 8 bases; junction bases not matched to a gene: 11. The CDR3 is 15 amino acids. Looked up from germline, CDR1 is MDHEN and CDR2 is SYDVKM.

This chain uses TRBV6-6 with TRBJ1-1; D possibly corresponds to TRBD1 (6 bases). The CDR3 runs 15 residues. V was pared by 6 bases and J by 0 bases, with 14 bases between. Germline CDR1 and CDR2: MNHNY and SVGAGI (reference sequence). Here the CDR3 reads CASRPFRGMNTEAFF. The CDR3, as DNA: TGTGCCAGCAGACCCTTTAGGGGGATGAACACTGAAGCTTTCTTT.

The chain links TRBV5-4 to TRBJ2-5, with 8 positions matching TRBD2. This CDR3 is 14 amino acids long. CDR1 SGHNT and CDR2 YYREEE come from the germline V gene (reference sequence). V was pared by 2 bases and J by 4 bases, with 4 bases of the junction left unmatched. CDR3 residues: CASSLRGGTETQYF. The CDR3 DNA follows: TGTGCCAGCAGCTTACGGGGGGGCACAGAGACCCAGTACTTC.

The genes are TRBV27 and TRBJ2-2; D call uncertain. This CDR3 is 13 amino acids long. The germline V gene has CDR1 MNHEY and CDR2 SMNVEV (reference sequence). Deletions cut 5 bases from V and 5 bases from J, with 9 bases between. This CDR3 is CASSHRRTGELFF. CDR3 nucleotides: TGTGCCAGCAGTCACCGGAGAACCGGGGAGCTGTTTTTT.

CDR3 nucleotide sequence: TGTGCCACCAGCAGAGACCAGGGTGTTCCCTACGAGCAGTACTTC. As protein: CATSRDQGVPYEQYF. The V gene is TRBV15, the J gene TRBJ2-7, with TRBD1 as a possible D gene (5 bases). This CDR3 comprises 15 residues. Trimming removed 0 bases from V and 2 bases from J, with 11 bases in between. CDR1 and CDR2 from the germline V gene are LNHNV and YYDKDF (reference sequence).

The chain has TRBV4-1 and TRBJ1-5; possibly TRBD1 for D (5 bases). The germline V and J ends were trimmed by 4 bases and 3 bases, with 16 bases remaining between them. There are 16 residues in the CDR3. CDR1 is MGHRA and CDR2 is YSYEKL in the germline V gene. CDR3 in amino acids: CASSPWARDDNQPQHF. In DNA form, the CDR3 reads TGCGCCAGCAGCCCCTGGGCCAGGGATGACAATCAGCCCCAGCATTTT.